This TCR beta chain was sequenced for a study of tumor-infiltrating lymphocytes in primary liver carcinoma. TCR beta cDNA came from approximately 490 ng total RNA, primed with a constant-region primer. Investigators got TCR beta libraries out of three nested multiplex PCR rounds, done with slightly modified ARM-PCR. For roughly 10 cycles apiece, the opening two PCR rounds ran with TRBV1-TRBV30 forward primers and a C-beta reverse primer. One entry per CDR3 protein, called by TCRdb with MiXCR from the multiplex PCR reads. The sample gives just over 300,000 distinct CDR3 sequences, approximately 54% of which show up once; 15% to 20% is in the top ten. Of note for this clonotype: Likely a read error: the CDR3 ends without its conserved phenylalanine or tryptophan.

CDR1 is MNHNS and CDR2 is SASEGT in the germline V gene. This CDR3 contains 15 residues. V lost 3 bases, J lost 8 bases, and 5 bases stayed unmatched. Blood RNA came from unsorted whole blood; germline DNA was also extracted. Sequencing was performed on peripheral blood. The receptor comes from a woman in her twenties or thirties with primary liver carcinoma and hepatitis B virus infection. The rearrangement joins TRBV6-1 to TRBJ2-1, with 12 bases matching TRBD2. In DNA, the CDR3 is TGTGCCAGCAGTGAGACTAGCGGGAGTTCCCATGAGCAGTTCCTC. Its protein product is CASSETSGSSHEQFL.